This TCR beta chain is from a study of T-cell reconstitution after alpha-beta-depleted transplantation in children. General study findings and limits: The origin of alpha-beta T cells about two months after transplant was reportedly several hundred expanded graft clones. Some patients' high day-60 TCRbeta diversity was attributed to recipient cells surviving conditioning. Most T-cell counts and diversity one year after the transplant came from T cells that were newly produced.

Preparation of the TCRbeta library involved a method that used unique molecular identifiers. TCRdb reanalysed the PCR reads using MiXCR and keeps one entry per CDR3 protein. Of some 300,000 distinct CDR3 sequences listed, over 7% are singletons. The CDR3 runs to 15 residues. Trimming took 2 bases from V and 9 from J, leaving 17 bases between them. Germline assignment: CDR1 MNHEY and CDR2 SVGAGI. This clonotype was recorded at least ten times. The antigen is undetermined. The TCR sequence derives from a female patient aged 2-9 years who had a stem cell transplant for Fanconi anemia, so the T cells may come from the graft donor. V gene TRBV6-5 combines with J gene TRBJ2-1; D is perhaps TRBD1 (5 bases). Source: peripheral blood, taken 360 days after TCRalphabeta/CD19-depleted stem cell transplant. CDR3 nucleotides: TGTGCCAGCAGTTACGCCTGGGGCGCTCCCGGTGAGCAGTTCTTC. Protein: CASSYAWGAPGEQFF.